This TCR beta chain emerged from a study of blood T cell repertoires in COVID-19. Study-level information: Researchers got acute and convalescent COVID-19 samples from the United States, Italy and Spain.

TCRdb keeps only in-frame clones here, not all; method: immunoSEQ multiplex PCR. The sample contains roughly 8,500 clones, 80% to 90% of which appear only once. This clone was detected once. The CDR3 covers 16 residues. Germline CDR1 SGHRS, CDR2 YFSETQ. Trimming took 0 bases from V and 1 from J, leaving 11 bases between them. The specimen sequenced was peripheral blood. The TCR sequence derives from a human donor in a cohort sampled during active COVID-19. The rearrangement joins TRBV5-1 to TRBJ2-1, with D perhaps TRBD1 (5 bases). The CDR3 here is CASSLGGRGSYNEQFF. DNA for the CDR3: TGCGCCAGCAGCTTGGGTGGTAGGGGATCCTACAATGAGCAGTTCTTC.